The 22 T cell receptor beta chains reported below all come from one sample, sequenced in a study of shared clonotypes between healthy human individuals. The data were produced by immunoSEQ multiplex PCR, yet TCRdb's version contains in-frame clones alone and is incomplete. Seen here are some 1 million clones, about 77% observed once, and the top ten hold 1.5%. Sequencing input: memory CD4+ T cells sorted from blood. Indicated subset: CD45RA-negative fraction. These receptors all come from a man younger than 35 in good health.

The rearrangement uses TRBV5-5 and TRBJ1-1; the D gene is possibly TRBD1 (6 bases). CDR3 length equals 13 residues. V lost 5 bases, J lost 11 bases, and 19 bases lay in between. Looked up from germline, CDR1 is SGHKS and CDR2 is YYEKEE (reference sequence). The CDR3 region has the DNA TGTGCCAGCAGTTTACAGGGAGGTGGTCGGGCTTTCTTT. Protein sequence: CASSLQGGGRAFF.

The chain couples TRBV6-1 to TRBJ1-5; D is unresolved. The V end lost 4 bases, the J end lost 2 bases, and 9 bases lay between the germline ends. This CDR3 region has 14 residues. Germline CDR1 is MNHNS and CDR2 is SASEGT. CDR3 sequence: CASSAGYGNQPQHF. The CDR3 nucleotides are TGTGCCAGCAGTGCCGGTTACGGCAATCAGCCCCAGCATTTT.

In this sample, this clone turned up once. At the DNA level, this CDR3 is encoded by other sequences in the same sample as well. The chain uses TRBV19 and TRBJ1-5; no reliable D call. With 2 bases removed from V and 2 bases from J, the gap between germline ends came to 7 bases. The germline V gene has CDR1 LNHDA and CDR2 SQIVND (reference sequence). The CDR3 is 14 amino acids. CDR3 in amino acids: CASSISGGNQPQHF. CDR3 nucleotide sequence: TGTGCCAGTAGTATATCGGGCGGCAATCAGCCCCAGCATTTT.

This chain uses TRBV6-1 with TRBJ1-1, with 9 bases lining up with TRBD1. The CDR3 spans 13 residues. J lost 3 bases, V lost 7 bases, and 3 bases had no gene match. Germline V gives CDR1 MNHNS, CDR2 SASEGT. The CDR3 here is CASIGQGYTEAFF. The CDR3 DNA reads TGTGCCAGCATCGGACAGGGGTACACTGAAGCTTTCTTT.

The chain has TRBV2 and TRBJ1-4; no firm D call. The CDR3 loop spans 13 amino acids. In germline, CDR1 is SNHLY, CDR2 FYNNEI. V dropped 1 base and J dropped 8 bases, with 8 bases sitting between them. In nucleotides, the CDR3 is TGTGCCAGCAGTGAAGGGAGATGGGAAAAACTGTTTTTT. This encodes CASSEGRWEKLFF.

The CDR3 DNA is TGTGCCACCCATCCGGGACAGGGATTCGGTCAGCCCCAGCATTTT. Protein product: CATHPGQGFGQPQHF. The rearrangement uses TRBV19 and TRBJ1-5; TRBD1 matches at 9 bases. CDR1 is LNHDA, CDR2 SQIVND, per germline (reference sequence). Trimming at V came to 10 bases and at J to 6 bases, leaving 13 bases not matched to a gene. This CDR3 comprises 15 residues. The full variable domain, its missing parts supplied by reference TRBV19 and TRBJ1-5, is DGGITQSPKYLFRKEGQNVTLSCEQNLNHDAMYWYRQDPGQGLRLIYYSQIVNDFQKGDIAEGYSVSREKKESFPLTVTSAQKNPTAFYLCATHPGQGFGQPQHFGDGTRLSIL.

The rearrangement uses TRBV2 and TRBJ2-6; 7 bases are a match to TRBD1. The CDR3 is 15 amino acids. Trimming cost V 7 bases and J 2 bases; bases outside gene matches: 5. Germline-derived CDR1 and CDR2 are SNHLY and FYNNEI. CDR3 sequence (DNA): TGTGCCAGCAATGCAGACAGGGCTGGGGCCAACGTCCTGACTTTC. Translated, it gives CASNADRAGANVLTF.

The rearrangement joins TRBV11-3 to TRBJ2-5; tentative D call: TRBD2 (6 bases). Per germline, CDR1 SGHNT and CDR2 YENEEA. Trimming shortened V by 5 bases and J by 5 bases, and 12 bases separated the two germline ends. There are 13 residues in the CDR3. Here the CDR3 DNA reads TGTGCCAGCAGCCTACTAGGAGGGGAGACCCAGTACTTC. Translation gives CASSLLGGETQYF.

The rearrangement joins TRBV6-6 to TRBJ2-3; TRBD2 matches 11 bases. This CDR3 has 16 amino acids. The germline V gene encodes CDR1 MNHNY and CDR2 SVGAGI (reference sequence). The J segment lost 2 bases and the V segment lost 6 bases, leaving 7 bases of the junction unmatched. The CDR3 sequence: CASRVAGGPLTDTQYF. The CDR3 coding sequence is TGTGCCAGCAGAGTAGCGGGAGGGCCTCTCACAGATACGCAGTATTTT.

This clone turned up a few times. The genes are TRBV5-1 and TRBJ2-7; D is unclear. Germline loops: CDR1 SGHRS, CDR2 YFSETQ. The V and J ends lost 0 bases and 4 bases respectively, with 11 bases between them. The CDR3 runs to 14 residues. The CDR3 sequence: CASSLGSDGYEQYF. The CDR3 bases are TGCGCCAGCAGCTTGGGATCTGATGGATACGAGCAGTACTTC.

This clone turned up a few times. The CDR3 bases are TGTGCCAGCAGCATTACGCCCACTGAAGCTTTCTTT. It yields the protein CASSITPTEAFF. The V call is TRBV7-9, the J call TRBJ1-1; no clear D. The CDR3 extends over 12 amino acids. Per the germline V gene, CDR1 is SEHNR and CDR2 is FQNEAQ (reference sequence). V lost 5 bases and J 4 bases, leaving 8 bases between the germline ends.

DNA of the CDR3: TGTGCCAGCAGCCCGGGGGGCGGTGGAATCACAGATACGCAGTATTTT. Translated, it gives CASSPGGGGITDTQYF. The rearrangement joins TRBV5-4 to TRBJ2-3; maybe TRBD2 (7 bases). V was trimmed by 4 bases and J by 2 bases, leaving 17 bases between them. In germline, CDR1 is SGHNT, CDR2 YYREEE (reference sequence). The CDR3 runs to 16 residues.

V and J are TRBV9 and TRBJ1-5; 10 bases map to TRBD1. The CDR3 spans 15 residues. V shed 2 bases, J shed 6 bases, and the junction held 5 bases outside the gene matches. Germline assignment: CDR1 SGDLS and CDR2 YYNGEE. The CDR3 nucleotides read TGTGCCAGCAGCGTGGGACAGGGGTTCGCTCAGCCCCAGCATTTT. Translation: CASSVGQGFAQPQHF.

V gene TRBV5-4 combines with J gene TRBJ1-1, with D hard to call. Germline loops: CDR1 SGHNT, CDR2 YYREEE (reference sequence). Trimming stripped 0 bases from V and 7 bases from J, with 13 bases between. The CDR3 sequence is 14 residues long. Here the CDR3 reads CASSLDVTQLEAFF. DNA for the CDR3: TGTGCCAGCAGCTTGGATGTCACCCAACTTGAAGCTTTCTTT.

The chain uses TRBV2 and TRBJ2-3; 9 positions match TRBD1. The junction had 5 bases not matched to a gene; V was cut back by 6 bases and J by 4 bases. CDR3 size: 14 residues. Germline lookup yields CDR1 SNHLY and CDR2 FYNNEI. DNA of the CDR3: TGTGCCAGCAGCCGGACAGGGGTATCAGATACGCAGTATTTT. This codes for CASSRTGVSDTQYF.

This clone showed up just a few times. The rearrangement joins TRBV6-6 to TRBJ2-7; a possible D gene is TRBD1 (7 bases). This CDR3 is built from 15 residues. V lost 7 bases, J lost 3 bases, and 19 bases lay in between. CDR1 is MNHNY, CDR2 SVGAGI, per germline (reference sequence). This CDR3 is CASKEGAQGLYEQYF. The DNA for the CDR3 is TGTGCCAGCAAGGAGGGGGCGCAAGGGCTCTACGAGCAGTACTTC.

The chain couples TRBV10-1 to TRBJ2-1, with a possible D match to TRBD1 (6 bases). The CDR3 spans 13 residues. Trimming cost V 0 bases and J 7 bases, with 7 bases left between them. The germline V gene has CDR1 WNHNN and CDR2 SYGVQD (reference sequence). CDR3 residues: CASSESTGNEQFF. For the CDR3, the DNA is TGCGCCAGCAGTGAGTCCACAGGGAATGAGCAGTTCTTC.

This clone was counted a single time. The chain couples TRBV30 to TRBJ2-7, with TRBD2 identical over 10 bases. Germline loops: CDR1 GTSNPN, CDR2 SVGIG (reference sequence). CDR3 length: 17 residues. With V trimmed by 7 bases and J by 3 bases, 18 bases remained unmatched. In DNA form, the CDR3 reads TGTGCCTCGGACGGGTTTCGGGAGGTAGCGGGAGGCTACGAGCAGTACTTC. Its translation: CASDGFREVAGGYEQYF.

This sequence joins TRBV11-3 and TRBJ2-1; 14 nucleotides agree with TRBD2. The CDR3 runs to 17 residues. Germline assignment: CDR1 SGHNT and CDR2 YENEEA. The V and J ends lost 1 base and 4 bases, in that order; junction bases with no gene match: 3. In DNA, the CDR3 is TGTGCCAGCAGCTTAGGCCGGACTAGCGGGGGGTACAATGAGCAGTTCTTC. As protein: CASSLGRTSGGYNEQFF. Full variable domain (missing parts from reference TRBV11-3 and TRBJ2-1): EAGVVQSPRYKIIEKKQPVAFWCNPISGHNTLYWYLQNLGQGPELLIRYENEEAVDDSQLPKDRFSAERLKGVDSTLKIQPAELGDSAVYLCASSLGRTSGGYNEQFFGPGTRLTVL.

The chain combines TRBV6-6 with TRBJ1-1; D unresolved. The CDR3 runs 13 residues. In germline, CDR1 is MNHNY, CDR2 SVGAGI (reference sequence). V lost 2 bases and J 1 base, leaving 5 bases between the germline ends. The DNA of the CDR3 is TGTGCCAGCAGTTACGGGAAGAACACTGAAGCTTTCTTT. Residues: CASSYGKNTEAFF.

In its sample, this clone was seen once. The rearrangement uses TRBV21-1 and TRBJ1-1. TRBV21-1 is termed a pseudogene. This CDR3 is 12 amino acids long. CDR3 in DNA: TGTGCCAGCAGCGAGGGGGGGCCTGAAGCTTTCTTT. Translated: CASSEGGPEAFF.

A few counts support this clone. This sequence joins TRBV28 and TRBJ1-5; the D is unclear. Germline V lookup: CDR1 MDHEN, CDR2 SYDVKM. The length of the CDR3 is 14 residues. Trimming shortened V by 5 bases and J by 5 bases, and 13 bases separated the two germline ends. The CDR3 DNA reads as TGTGCCAGCAGTGTCGGCAGGACGCATCAGCCCCAGCATTTT. Protein: CASSVGRTHQPQHF.